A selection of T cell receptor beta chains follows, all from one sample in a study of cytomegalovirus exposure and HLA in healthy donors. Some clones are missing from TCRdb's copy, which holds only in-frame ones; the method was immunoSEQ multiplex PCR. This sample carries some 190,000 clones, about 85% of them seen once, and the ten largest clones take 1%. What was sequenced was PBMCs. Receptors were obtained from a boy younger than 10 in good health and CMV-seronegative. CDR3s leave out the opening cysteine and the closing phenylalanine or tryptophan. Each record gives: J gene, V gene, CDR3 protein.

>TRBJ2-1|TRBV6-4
ASSRDRVTYNEQF
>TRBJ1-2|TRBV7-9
AGSRGGQGGDGYT
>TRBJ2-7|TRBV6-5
ASSLRDTSYEQY
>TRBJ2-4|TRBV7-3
ASSPTGDGIQY
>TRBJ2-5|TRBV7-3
ASSLTDRETQY
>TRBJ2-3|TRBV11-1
ASSLVGLEAPDTQY
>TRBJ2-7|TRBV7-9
ASSLGGGNYEQY
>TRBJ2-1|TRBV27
ASTISPGQGAYNEQF
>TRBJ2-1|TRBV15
ATSSQGALEQF
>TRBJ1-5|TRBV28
ASSLTRQGVLGNQPQH
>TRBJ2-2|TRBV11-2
ASSLIGGSSYTGELF
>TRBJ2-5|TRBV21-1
ASSKPRGQGTETQY
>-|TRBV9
ASSPTSGLSYEQY
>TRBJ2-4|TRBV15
ATSRDPLAKNIQY
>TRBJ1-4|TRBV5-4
ASSFGRGRSEKLF
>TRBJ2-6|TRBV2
AVPPSPDRWLSGANVLT
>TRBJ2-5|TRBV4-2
ASSQEIGGGAVGETQY
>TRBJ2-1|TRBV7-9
SSSPPGERGSSYNEQF
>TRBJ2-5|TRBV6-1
ASTSWTGGQETQY
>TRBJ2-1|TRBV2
ASSGGRGSEQF
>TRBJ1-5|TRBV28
ASRHQGNQPQH
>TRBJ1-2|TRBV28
ASSPGTPPNYGYT
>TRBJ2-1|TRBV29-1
SVGGGTFEQF
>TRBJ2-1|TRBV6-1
ASSVQPGNEQF
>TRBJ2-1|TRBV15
ATSMRSGASYNEQF
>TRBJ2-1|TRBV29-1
SVEVAGVPNEQF
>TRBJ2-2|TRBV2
ASLRGLVSGELF
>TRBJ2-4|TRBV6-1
ASSTTGTGTIQY
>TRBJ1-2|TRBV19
ASSTPRTISNYGYT
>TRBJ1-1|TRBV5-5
ASSLVSNTEAF
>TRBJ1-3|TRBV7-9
ASSLAGSGGNTIY
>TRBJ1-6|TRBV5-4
ASSLESGQGSPLH
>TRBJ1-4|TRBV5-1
ASSLGQGKGEKLF
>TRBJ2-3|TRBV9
ASSVEGAKDTQY
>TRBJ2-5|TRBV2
ASSGGGSLWTQY
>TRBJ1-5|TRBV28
ASRPSGTGVNQPQH
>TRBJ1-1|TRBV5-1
ASSFGMRDRGNTEAF
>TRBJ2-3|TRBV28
ASRPGTRIASTDTQY
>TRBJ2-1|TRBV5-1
ASSSAYEQF
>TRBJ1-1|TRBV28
ASSLGQGPWKNTEAF
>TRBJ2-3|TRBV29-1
SGGMVGGGPDTQY
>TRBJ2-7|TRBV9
ASSVDGGPYEQY
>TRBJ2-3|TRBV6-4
ASSQTSGRGTDTQY
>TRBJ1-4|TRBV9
ASSVYPSDRGLWEKLF
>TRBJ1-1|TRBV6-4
ASSDRGNTEAF
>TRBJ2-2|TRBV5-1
ASSLALAGDGELF
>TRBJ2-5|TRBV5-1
ASSREETQY
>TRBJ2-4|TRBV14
ASSRQGDIKNIQY
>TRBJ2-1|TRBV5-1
ASSSGLAAAKDEQF
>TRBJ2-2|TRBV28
ASSLMDRGAGELF
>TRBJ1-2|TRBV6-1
ASSEGTGPNYGYT
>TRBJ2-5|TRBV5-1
ASSLMGGQETQY
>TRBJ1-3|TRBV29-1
SAGVYSGNTIY
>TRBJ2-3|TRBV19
ASSVLAENTDTQY